The present entry profiles one TCR beta chain with its context. Original data processing: Amplification from reference gene primers served as the basis for estimated nucleated cell counts. Assay used: immunoSEQ multiplex PCR; TCRdb lists only in-frame clones, some missing. That table furnishes V, J and clone size, whereas the DNA furnished D and trimming. The table shows 110,000 to 150,000 clones, with over 75% occurring only once. The CDR3 is 15 residues long. CDR1 is MNHEY, CDR2 SVGEGT, per germline. Between the trimmed V and J ends, which lost 3 bases and 3 bases, there was a span of 13 bases. The data were taken from a study of blood T cell repertoires in COVID-19.

The chain couples TRBV6-2 or TRBV6-3 to TRBJ2-3; unclear D gene. Source material: peripheral blood. The clonotype originates from a human donor in a cohort sampled during active COVID-19. The CDR3 protein is CASSYRSRGTDTQYF. The CDR3 nucleotides read TGTGCCAGCAGTTATCGGAGCCGTGGGACAGATACGCAGTATTTT.